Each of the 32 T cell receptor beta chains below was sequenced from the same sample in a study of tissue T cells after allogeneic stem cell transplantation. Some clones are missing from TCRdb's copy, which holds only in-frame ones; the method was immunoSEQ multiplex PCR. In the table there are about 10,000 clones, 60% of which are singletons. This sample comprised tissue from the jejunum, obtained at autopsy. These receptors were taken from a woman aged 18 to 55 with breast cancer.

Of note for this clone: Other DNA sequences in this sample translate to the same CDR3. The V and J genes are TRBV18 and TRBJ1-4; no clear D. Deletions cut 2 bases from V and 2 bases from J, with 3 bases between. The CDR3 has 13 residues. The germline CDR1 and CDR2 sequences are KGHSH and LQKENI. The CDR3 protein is CASSPGTNEKLFF. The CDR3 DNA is TGTGCCAGCTCACCAGGGACTAATGAAAAACTGTTTTTT.

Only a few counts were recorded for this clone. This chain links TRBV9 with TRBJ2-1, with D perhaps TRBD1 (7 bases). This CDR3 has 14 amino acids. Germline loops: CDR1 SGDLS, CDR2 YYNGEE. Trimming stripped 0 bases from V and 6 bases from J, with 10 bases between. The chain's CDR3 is CASSVGQGGNEQFF. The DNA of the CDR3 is TGTGCCAGCAGCGTAGGTCAGGGGGGCAATGAGCAGTTCTTC.

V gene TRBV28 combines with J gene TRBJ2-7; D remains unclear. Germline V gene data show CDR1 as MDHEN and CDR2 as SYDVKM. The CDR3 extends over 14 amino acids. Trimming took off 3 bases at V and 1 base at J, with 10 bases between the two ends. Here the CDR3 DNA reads TGTGCCAGCAGTTTGACGGGCCGGTCCTACGAGCAGTACTTC. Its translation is CASSLTGRSYEQYF.

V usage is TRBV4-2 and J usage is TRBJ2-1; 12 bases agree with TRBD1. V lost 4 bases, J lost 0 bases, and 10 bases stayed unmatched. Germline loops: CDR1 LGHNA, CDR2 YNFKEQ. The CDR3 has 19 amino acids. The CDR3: CASSRRDRGRSGSYNEQFF. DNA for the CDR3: TGTGCCAGCAGCCGACGGGACAGGGGGCGATCCGGCTCCTACAATGAGCAGTTCTTC.

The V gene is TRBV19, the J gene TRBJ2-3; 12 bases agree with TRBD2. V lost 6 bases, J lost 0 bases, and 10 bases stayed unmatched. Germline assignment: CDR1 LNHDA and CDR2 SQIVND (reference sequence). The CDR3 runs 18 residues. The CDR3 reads CASRRPGLAGPSTDTQYF. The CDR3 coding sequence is TGTGCCAGTAGACGGCCGGGACTAGCGGGCCCTAGCACAGATACGCAGTATTTT.

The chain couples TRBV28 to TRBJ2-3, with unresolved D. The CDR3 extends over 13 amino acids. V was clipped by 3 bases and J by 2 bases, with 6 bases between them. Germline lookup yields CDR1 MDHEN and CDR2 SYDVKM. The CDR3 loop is CASSLGTTDTQYF. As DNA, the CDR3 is TGTGCCAGCAGTTTGGGCACCACAGATACGCAGTATTTT.

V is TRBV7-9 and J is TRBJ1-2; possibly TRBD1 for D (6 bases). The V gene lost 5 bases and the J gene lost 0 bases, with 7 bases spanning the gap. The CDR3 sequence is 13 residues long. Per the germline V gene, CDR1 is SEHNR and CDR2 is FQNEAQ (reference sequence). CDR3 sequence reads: CASSRTANYGYTF. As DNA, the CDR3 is TGTGCCAGCAGCCGGACAGCTAACTATGGCTACACCTTC.

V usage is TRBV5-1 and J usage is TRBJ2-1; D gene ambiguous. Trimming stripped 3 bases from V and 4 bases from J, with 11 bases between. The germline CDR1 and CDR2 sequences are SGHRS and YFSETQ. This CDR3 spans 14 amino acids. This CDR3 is CASSSKMGYNEQFF. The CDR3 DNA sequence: TGCGCCAGCAGCTCAAAAATGGGATACAATGAGCAGTTCTTC.

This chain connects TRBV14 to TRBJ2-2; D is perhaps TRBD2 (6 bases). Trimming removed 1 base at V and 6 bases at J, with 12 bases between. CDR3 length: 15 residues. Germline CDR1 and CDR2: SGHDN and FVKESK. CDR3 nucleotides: TGTGCCAGCAGCCAAGTAGCGGTACCGGCCGGGGAGCTGTTTTTT. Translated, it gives CASSQVAVPAGELFF.

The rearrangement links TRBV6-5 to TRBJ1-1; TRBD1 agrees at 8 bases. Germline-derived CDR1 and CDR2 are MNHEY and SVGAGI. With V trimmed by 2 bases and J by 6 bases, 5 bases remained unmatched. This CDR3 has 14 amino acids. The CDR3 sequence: CASSYGQGRAEAFF. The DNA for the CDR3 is TGTGCCAGCAGTTACGGACAGGGACGCGCTGAAGCTTTCTTT.

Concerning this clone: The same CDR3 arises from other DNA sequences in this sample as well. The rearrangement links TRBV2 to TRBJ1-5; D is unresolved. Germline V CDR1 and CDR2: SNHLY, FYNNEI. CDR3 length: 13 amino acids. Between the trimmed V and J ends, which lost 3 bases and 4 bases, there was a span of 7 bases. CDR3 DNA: TGTGCCAGCAGTGAGGAGGGAAATCAGCCCCAGCATTTT. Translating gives CASSEEGNQPQHF. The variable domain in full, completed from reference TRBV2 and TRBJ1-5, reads EPEVTQTPSHQVTQMGQEVILRCVPISNHLYFYWYRQILGQKVEFLVSFYNNEISEKSEIFDDQFSVERPDGSNFTLKIRSTKLEDSAMYFCASSEEGNQPQHFGDGTRLSIL.

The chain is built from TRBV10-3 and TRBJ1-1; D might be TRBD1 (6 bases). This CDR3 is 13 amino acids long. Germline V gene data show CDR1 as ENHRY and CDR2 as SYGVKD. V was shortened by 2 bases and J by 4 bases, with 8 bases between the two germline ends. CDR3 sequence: CAISETGFTEAFF. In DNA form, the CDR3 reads TGTGCCATCAGTGAGACAGGGTTCACTGAAGCTTTCTTT.

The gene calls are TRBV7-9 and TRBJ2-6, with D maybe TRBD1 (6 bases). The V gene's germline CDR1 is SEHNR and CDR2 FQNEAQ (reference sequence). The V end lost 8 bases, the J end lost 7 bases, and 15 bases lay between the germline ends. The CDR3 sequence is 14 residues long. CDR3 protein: CASPRGIGANVLTF. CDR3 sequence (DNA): TGTGCCAGCCCTAGGGGGATTGGTGCCAACGTCCTGACTTTC.

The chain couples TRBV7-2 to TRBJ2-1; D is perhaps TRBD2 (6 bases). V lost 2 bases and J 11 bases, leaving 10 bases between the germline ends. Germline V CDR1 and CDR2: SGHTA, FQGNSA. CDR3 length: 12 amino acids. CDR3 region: CASSLPGSKQFF. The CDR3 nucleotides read TGTGCCAGCAGCTTACCCGGGAGTAAGCAGTTCTTC.

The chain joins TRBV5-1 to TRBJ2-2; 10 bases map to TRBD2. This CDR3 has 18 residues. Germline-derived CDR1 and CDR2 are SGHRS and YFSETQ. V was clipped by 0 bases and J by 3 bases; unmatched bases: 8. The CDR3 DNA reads TGCGCCAGCAGCTTGGTCGCTAGCGGGAGATGGTACACCGGGGAGCTGTTTTTT. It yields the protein CASSLVASGRWYTGELFF. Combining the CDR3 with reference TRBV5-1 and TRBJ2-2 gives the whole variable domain KAGVTQTPRYLIKTRGQQVTLSCSPISGHRSVSWYQQTPGQGLQFLFEYFSETQRNKGNFPGRFSGRQFSNSRSEMNVSTLELGDSALYLCASSLVASGRWYTGELFFGEGSRLTVL.

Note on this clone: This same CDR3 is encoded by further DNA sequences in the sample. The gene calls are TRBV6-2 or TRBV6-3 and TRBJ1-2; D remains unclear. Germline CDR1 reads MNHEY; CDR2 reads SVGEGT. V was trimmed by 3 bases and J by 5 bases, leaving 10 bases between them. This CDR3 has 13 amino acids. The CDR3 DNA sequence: TGTGCCAGCAGTTATGTATCGGGATATGGCTACACCTTC. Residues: CASSYVSGYGYTF.

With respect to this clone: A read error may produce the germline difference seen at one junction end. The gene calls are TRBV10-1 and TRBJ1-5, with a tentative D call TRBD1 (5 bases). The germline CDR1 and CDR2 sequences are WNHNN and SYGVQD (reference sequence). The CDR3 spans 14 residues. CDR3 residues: CPSNGGGSNQPQHF. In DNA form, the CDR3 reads TGCCCCAGCAACGGGGGGGGTAGCAATCAGCCCCAGCATTTT.

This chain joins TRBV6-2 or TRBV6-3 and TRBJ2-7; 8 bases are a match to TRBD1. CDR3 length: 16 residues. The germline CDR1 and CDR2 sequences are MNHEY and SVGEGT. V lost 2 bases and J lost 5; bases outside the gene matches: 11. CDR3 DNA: TGTGCCAGCAGTTACGAGGCTCGGGACAGGAGGCACGAGCAGTACTTC. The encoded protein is CASSYEARDRRHEQYF.

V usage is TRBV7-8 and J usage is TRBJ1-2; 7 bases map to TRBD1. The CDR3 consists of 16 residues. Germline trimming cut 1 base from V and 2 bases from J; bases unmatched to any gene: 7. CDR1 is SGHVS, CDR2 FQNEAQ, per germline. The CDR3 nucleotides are TGTGCCAGCAGCTTAGGGGACAGAAATATAAACTATGGCTACACCTTC. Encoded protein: CASSLGDRNINYGYTF.

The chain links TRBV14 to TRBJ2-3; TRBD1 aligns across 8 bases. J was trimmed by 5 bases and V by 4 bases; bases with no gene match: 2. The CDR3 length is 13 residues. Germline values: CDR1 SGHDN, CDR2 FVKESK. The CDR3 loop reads CASSPDREDTQYF. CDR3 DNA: TGTGCCAGCAGCCCGGACAGGGAAGATACGCAGTATTTT.

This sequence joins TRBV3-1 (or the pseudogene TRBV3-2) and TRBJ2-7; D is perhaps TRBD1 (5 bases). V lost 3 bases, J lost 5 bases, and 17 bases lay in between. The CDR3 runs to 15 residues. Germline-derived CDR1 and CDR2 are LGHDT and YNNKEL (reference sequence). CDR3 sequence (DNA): TGTGCCAGCAGCCATGGTTCGTCCAGGGCCCACGAGCAGTACTTC. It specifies CASSHGSSRAHEQYF.

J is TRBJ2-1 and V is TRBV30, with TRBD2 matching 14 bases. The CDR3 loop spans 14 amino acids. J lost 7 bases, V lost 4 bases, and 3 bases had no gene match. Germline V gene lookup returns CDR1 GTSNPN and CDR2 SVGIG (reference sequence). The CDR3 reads CAWIRLAGGNEQFF. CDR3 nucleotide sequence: TGTGCCTGGATAAGACTAGCGGGGGGGAATGAGCAGTTCTTC.

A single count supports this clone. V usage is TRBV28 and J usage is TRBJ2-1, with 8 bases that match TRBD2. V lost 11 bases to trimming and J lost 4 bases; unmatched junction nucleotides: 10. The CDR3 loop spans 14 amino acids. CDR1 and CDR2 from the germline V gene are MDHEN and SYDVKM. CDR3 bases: TGTGCCTGCTCCCTTGAGCGGGAGTACAATGAGCAGTTCTTC. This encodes CACSLEREYNEQFF.

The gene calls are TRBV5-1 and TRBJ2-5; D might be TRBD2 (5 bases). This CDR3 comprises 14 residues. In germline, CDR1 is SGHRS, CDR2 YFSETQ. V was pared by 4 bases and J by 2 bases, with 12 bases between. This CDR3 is CASSNTAGQETQYF. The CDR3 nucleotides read TGCGCCAGCAGCAACACCGCGGGTCAAGAGACCCAGTACTTC.

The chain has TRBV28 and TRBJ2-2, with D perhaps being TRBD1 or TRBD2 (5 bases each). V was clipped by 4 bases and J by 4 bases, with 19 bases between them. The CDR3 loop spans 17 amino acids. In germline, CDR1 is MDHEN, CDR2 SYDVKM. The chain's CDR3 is CASSSPSGDEATGELFF. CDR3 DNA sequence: TGTGCCAGCAGTTCCCCCTCCGGGGACGAGGCCACCGGGGAGCTGTTTTTT.

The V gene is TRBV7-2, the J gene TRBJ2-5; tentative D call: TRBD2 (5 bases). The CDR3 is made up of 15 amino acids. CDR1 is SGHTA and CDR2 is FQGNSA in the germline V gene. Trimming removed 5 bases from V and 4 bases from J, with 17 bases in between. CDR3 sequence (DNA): TGTGCCAGCAGCCTACGATGGACTTGGGCAGAGACCCAGTACTTC. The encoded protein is CASSLRWTWAETQYF.

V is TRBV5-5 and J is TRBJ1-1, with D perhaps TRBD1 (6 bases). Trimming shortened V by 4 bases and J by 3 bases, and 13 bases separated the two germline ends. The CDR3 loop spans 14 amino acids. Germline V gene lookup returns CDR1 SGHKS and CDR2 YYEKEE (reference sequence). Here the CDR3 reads CASSPQGWDTEAFF. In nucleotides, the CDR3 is TGTGCCAGCAGCCCACAGGGATGGGACACTGAAGCTTTCTTT.

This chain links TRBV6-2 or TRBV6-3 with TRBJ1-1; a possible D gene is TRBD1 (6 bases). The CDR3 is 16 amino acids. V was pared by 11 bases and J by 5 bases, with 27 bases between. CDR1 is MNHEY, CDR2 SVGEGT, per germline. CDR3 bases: TGTGCCGCCAGCCGGGACACCCAGGTTGTCGGGACTGAAGCTTTCTTT. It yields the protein CAASRDTQVVGTEAFF.

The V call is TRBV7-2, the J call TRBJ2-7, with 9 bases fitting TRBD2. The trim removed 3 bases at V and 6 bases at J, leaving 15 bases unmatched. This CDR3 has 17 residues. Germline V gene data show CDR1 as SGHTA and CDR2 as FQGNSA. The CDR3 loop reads CASSLSSGRRGGREQYF. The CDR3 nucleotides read TGTGCCAGCAGCTTGTCGAGCGGCCGGCGGGGGGGCCGCGAGCAGTACTTC.

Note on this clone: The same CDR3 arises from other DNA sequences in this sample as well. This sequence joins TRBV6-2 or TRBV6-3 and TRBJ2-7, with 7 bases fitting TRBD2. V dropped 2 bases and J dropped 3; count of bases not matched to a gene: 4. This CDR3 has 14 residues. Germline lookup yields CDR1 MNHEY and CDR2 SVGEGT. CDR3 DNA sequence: TGTGCCAGCAGTTACGTGGGAGGGGACTACGAGCAGTACTTC. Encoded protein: CASSYVGGDYEQYF.

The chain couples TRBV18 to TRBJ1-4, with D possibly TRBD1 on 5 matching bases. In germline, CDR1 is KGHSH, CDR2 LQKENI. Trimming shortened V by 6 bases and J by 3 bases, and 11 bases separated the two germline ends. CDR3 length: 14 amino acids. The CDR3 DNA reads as TGTGCCAGCTCGTCGACAGCGTCTAATGAAAAACTGTTTTTT. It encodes CASSSTASNEKLFF.

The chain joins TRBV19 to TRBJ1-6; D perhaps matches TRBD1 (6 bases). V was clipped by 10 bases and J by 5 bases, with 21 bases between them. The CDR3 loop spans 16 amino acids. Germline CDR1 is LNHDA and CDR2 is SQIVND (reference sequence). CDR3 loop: CATRTVLRGDNSPLHF. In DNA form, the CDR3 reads TGTGCCACCCGGACGGTGCTAAGGGGGGATAATTCACCCCTCCACTTT.